This T cell receptor beta chain was identified in a study of spatial heterogeneity in lung cancer. About the study: Fewer alpha-chain than beta-chain sequences were consistently detected.

Per the germline V gene, CDR1 is SGHRS and CDR2 is YFSETQ. V lost 5 bases, J lost 6 bases, and 15 bases lay in between. This CDR3 spans 13 amino acids. This clonotype was seen only a few times. TCRdb re-called the 5' RACE reads through MiXCR, storing one row per CDR3 protein. The table includes approximately 41,000 distinct CDR3 sequences, over 9.5% detected once. The time point here: blood at routine non-recurrence follow-up after resection. Researchers sequenced whole RNA taken from tumor, nontumor lung or frozen PBMC without sorting. V usage is TRBV5-1 and J usage is TRBJ2-7, with a weak D call TRBD2 (6 bases). This clonotype was obtained from a female donor with early-stage non-small cell lung cancer. The sequencing used PBMCs, collected at follow-up. The CDR3 DNA is TGCGCCAGCAGGCTCGGCGGGGCCGGCGAGCAGTACTTC. Translation: CASRLGGAGEQYF.